One and the same sample provided the 32 T cell receptor beta chains below, sequenced in a study of blood T cell repertoires in COVID-19. The protocol was immunoSEQ multiplex PCR, while the TCRdb copy is restricted to in-frame clones and leaves out a portion. Among approximately 74,000 clones listed, roughly 80% were seen once. The material sequenced was peripheral blood. The receptor set was obtained from a woman aged 80 or over with active or convalescent COVID-19.

The chain has TRBV4-2 and TRBJ2-7; 7 bases agree with TRBD2. Germline V lookup: CDR1 LGHNA, CDR2 YNFKEQ. The CDR3 length is 16 residues. Trimming cost V 2 bases and J 5 bases; bases outside gene matches: 12. The DNA of the CDR3 is TGTGCCAGCAGCCAACATCTGACAGCGGGATCCGACGAGCAGTACTTC. It codes for CASSQHLTAGSDEQYF.

The chain is built from TRBV12-5 and TRBJ1-3; 7 bases align to TRBD1. CDR3 length equals 15 residues. Germline V CDR1 and CDR2: LGHNT, FRNRAP. Trimming removed 1 base from V and 1 base from J; junction bases left unmatched: 1. The CDR3 DNA follows: TGTGCTAGTGGTTTGGGACAGGGATCTGGAAACACCATATATTTT. It yields the protein CASGLGQGSGNTIYF. Full variable domain (missing parts from reference TRBV12-5 and TRBJ1-3): DARVTQTPRHKVTEMGQEVTMRCQPILGHNTVFWYRQTMMQGLELLAYFRNRAPLDDSGMPKDRFSAEMPDATLATLKIQPSEPRDSAVYFCASGLGQGSGNTIYFGEGSWLTVV.

The rearrangement links TRBV7-3 to TRBJ2-1; TRBD2 agrees at 11 bases. CDR1 and CDR2 from the germline V gene are SGHTA and FQGTGA. CDR3 length equals 16 residues. The V segment lost 1 base and the J segment 5 bases; nucleotides outside the gene matches: 4. CDR3 nucleotide sequence: TGTGCCAGCAGCTTAAGGGGGGGACTAGCGGACAATGAGCAGTTCTTC. This gives the protein CASSLRGGLADNEQFF.

The rearrangement joins TRBV24-1 to TRBJ1-1, with D unresolved. The CDR3 contains 13 residues. The V gene's germline CDR1 is KGHDR and CDR2 SFDVKD. V was trimmed by 2 bases and J by 6 bases, leaving 9 bases between them. CDR3 region: CATSDWLGSEAFF. CDR3 bases: TGTGCCACCAGTGATTGGTTGGGCTCTGAAGCTTTCTTT.

The chain combines TRBV19 with TRBJ2-7; D is perhaps TRBD2 (5 bases). The CDR3 extends over 13 amino acids. The V end was cut by 3 bases, the J end by 1 base, with 7 bases between. From germline, CDR1 is LNHDA and CDR2 SQIVND (reference sequence). This CDR3 is CASSISGSYEQYF. For the CDR3, the DNA is TGTGCCAGTAGTATCTCGGGGTCCTACGAGCAGTACTTC.

This clone was seen just once. This chain joins TRBV7-8 and TRBJ2-3, with D tentatively TRBD2 (6 bases). The germline V and J ends were trimmed by 5 bases and 0 bases, with 12 bases remaining between them. This CDR3 region has 15 residues. Germline lookup yields CDR1 SGHVS and CDR2 FQNEAQ. CDR3 protein: CASSTRGFSTDTQYF. The CDR3, as DNA: TGTGCCAGCAGCACCCGGGGGTTTAGCACAGATACGCAGTATTTT.

This rearrangement joins TRBV30 to TRBJ2-3; D gene ambiguous. Trimming took 5 bases from V and 4 from J, leaving 4 bases between them. Per germline, CDR1 GTSNPN and CDR2 SVGIG (reference sequence). The CDR3 contains 10 residues. CDR3 region: CAWYADTQYF. As DNA, the CDR3 is TGTGCCTGGTATGCAGATACGCAGTATTTT.

The V and J genes are TRBV28 and TRBJ1-6; D gene ambiguous. Trimming shortened V by 4 bases and J by 6 bases, and 16 bases separated the two germline ends. Germline V CDR1 and CDR2: MDHEN, SYDVKM. The CDR3 runs 16 residues. The CDR3 region has the DNA TGTGCCAGCAGTTCACAGCAGACACCTTCTAATTCACCCCTCCACTTT. Protein product: CASSSQQTPSNSPLHF. Together with reference TRBV28 and TRBJ1-6, the CDR3 gives the full variable domain: DVKVTQSSRYLVKRTGEKVFLECVQDMDHENMFWYRQDPGLGLRLIYFSYDVKMKEKGDIPEGYSVSREKKERFSLILESASTNQTSMYLCASSSQQTPSNSPLHFGNGTRLTVT.

This clone was counted only a few times. The V call is TRBV5-8, the J call TRBJ1-2; 9 positions match TRBD1. The CDR3 runs 16 residues. CDR1 and CDR2 (germline): SGHTS, YDEGEE. J gave up 1 base and V 3 bases, and 7 bases lay outside the gene matches. The CDR3 nucleotides are TGTGCCAGCAGCTGGGTGGGGACAGGGCGTAACTATGGCTACACCTTC. Amino acids: CASSWVGTGRNYGYTF.

V is TRBV7-3 and J is TRBJ2-3; tentative D call: TRBD2 (6 bases). The length of the CDR3 is 16 residues. Germline CDR1 SGHTA, CDR2 FQGTGA. Trimming shortened V by 2 bases and J by 6 bases, and 18 bases separated the two germline ends. CDR3 nucleotides: TGTGCCAGCAGCTTAGCGGCTAGCGCGGGGACCGATACGCAGTATTTT. It encodes CASSLAASAGTDTQYF.

This sequence joins TRBV6-1 and TRBJ1-2, with a tentative D call TRBD1 (6 bases). The germline CDR1 and CDR2 sequences are MNHNS and SASEGT. V lost 6 bases and J lost 5, with 16 bases in between. This CDR3 has 14 residues. DNA for the CDR3: TGTGCCAGCAGCCCACAAGGGACAAGATATGGCTACACCTTC. Residues: CASSPQGTRYGYTF.

This chain links TRBV20-1 with TRBJ1-2, with D perhaps matching TRBD1 (6 bases). CDR1 is DFQATT, CDR2 SNEGSKA, per germline (reference sequence). The CDR3 has 16 residues. The germline V and J ends were trimmed by 3 bases and 8 bases, with 25 bases remaining between them. Here the CDR3 reads CSASARRTGNRGGYTF. In DNA, the CDR3 is TGCAGTGCTAGTGCCCGGCGTACAGGGAATCGAGGAGGCTACACCTTC.

This chain uses TRBV5-4 with TRBJ1-4; 7 bases are a match to TRBD1. J lost 8 bases, V lost 2 bases, and 9 bases had no gene match. Germline loops: CDR1 SGHNT, CDR2 YYREEE (reference sequence). The CDR3 has 15 residues. The CDR3 bases are TGTGCCAGCAGCTTCGAGGGGGCGCGTCCCGAAAAACTGTTTTTT. This codes for CASSFEGARPEKLFF.

The rearrangement uses TRBV11-2 and TRBJ1-1; 9 nucleotides align to TRBD1. CDR1 and CDR2 (germline): SGHAT, FQNNGV. This CDR3 comprises 12 residues. J was trimmed by 11 bases and V by 5 bases; bases with no gene match: 6. The CDR3 DNA is TGTGCCAGCAGCCGGGACAGGGAGCGGGCTTTCTTT. This translates into CASSRDRERAFF.

J is TRBJ1-1 and V is TRBV6-2 or TRBV6-3; TRBD1 matches 10 bases. The CDR3 is 17 amino acids. CDR1 is MNHEY, CDR2 SVGEGT, per germline. With 5 bases clipped from V and 4 bases from J, the junction kept 13 bases outside the gene matches. The CDR3 region has the DNA TGTGCCAGCAGTAATCCTCCGGGACAGGGGTTGGGCACTGAAGCTTTCTTT. Protein: CASSNPPGQGLGTEAFF.

The chain's CDR3 is CASSPGVSEQYF. The CDR3 DNA reads as TGTGCCAGTAGTCCAGGGGTGAGTGAGCAGTACTTC. The chain uses TRBV19 and TRBJ2-7, with D possibly matching TRBD1 (6 bases). Trimming pared 5 bases from V and 7 bases from J, leaving 12 bases between. Germline CDR1 reads LNHDA; CDR2 reads SQIVND (reference sequence). The CDR3 runs to 12 residues.

About this clone itself: This same CDR3 is encoded by further DNA sequences in the sample. This chain connects TRBV5-1 to TRBJ2-5; the D is unclear. Germline CDR1 reads SGHRS; CDR2 reads YFSETQ. The ends were cut back, 0 bases at V and 7 bases at J, with 10 bases in the middle. The CDR3 consists of 13 residues. The CDR3 sequence is CASSLAGSGTQYF. The CDR3, as DNA: TGCGCCAGCAGCTTGGCCGGGTCCGGGACCCAGTACTTC.

V usage is TRBV19 and J usage is TRBJ2-6, with a tentative D call TRBD1 (5 bases). Per the germline V gene, CDR1 is LNHDA and CDR2 is SQIVND (reference sequence). The CDR3 loop spans 15 amino acids. Trimming took off 7 bases at V and 4 bases at J, with 14 bases between the two ends. CDR3 DNA sequence: TGTGCCAGTAATGGCAGGGTATTAGGGGCCAACGTCCTGACTTTC. Protein product: CASNGRVLGANVLTF.

The chain joins TRBV10-2 to TRBJ2-7, with D perhaps TRBD1 (6 bases). V lost 8 bases and J 2 bases, leaving 22 bases between the germline ends. Per the germline V gene, CDR1 is WSHSY and CDR2 is SAAADI. This CDR3 has 16 amino acids. CDR3 sequence (DNA): TGCGCCAGCCGCCGGGCGAACAGGGTCGTAACCTACGAGCAGTACTTC. This gives the protein CASRRANRVVTYEQYF.

This clone came up a few times. V gene TRBV6-4 combines with J gene TRBJ1-1, with a tentative D call TRBD1 (5 bases). V lost 4 bases to trimming and J lost 9 bases, with 9 bases between them. The CDR3 consists of 11 residues. CDR1 and CDR2 from the germline V gene are MRHNA and SNTAGT. CDR3 region: CASSGQGKAFF. The CDR3 DNA is TGTGCCAGCAGTGGCCAGGGTAAAGCTTTCTTT.

The chain carries TRBV13 and TRBJ2-1, with 8 positions matching TRBD1. V lost 1 base, J lost 12 bases, and 2 bases stayed unmatched. From germline, CDR1 is PRHDT and CDR2 FYEKMQ (reference sequence). The CDR3 sequence is 12 residues long. The CDR3 here is CASSLVGTGQFF. CDR3 nucleotide sequence: TGTGCCAGCAGCTTAGTAGGGACAGGGCAGTTCTTC. Supplemented by reference TRBV13 and TRBJ2-1, the full variable domain reads AAGVIQSPRHLIKEKRETATLKCYPIPRHDTVYWYQQGPGQDPQFLISFYEKMQSDKGSIPDRFSAQQFSDYHSELNMSSLELGDSALYFCASSLVGTGQFFGPGTRLTVL.

The chain joins TRBV9 to TRBJ1-1, with TRBD1 matching over 8 bases. CDR1 is SGDLS and CDR2 is YYNGEE in the germline V gene. The CDR3 contains 15 residues. V lost 2 bases to trimming and J lost 2 bases; unmatched junction nucleotides: 5. The CDR3 protein is CASSVKDRGNTEAFF. In DNA form, the CDR3 reads TGTGCCAGCAGCGTTAAAGACAGGGGAAACACTGAAGCTTTCTTT.

The chain links TRBV5-1 to TRBJ2-3, with D possibly being TRBD1 (5 bases). CDR3 length: 14 amino acids. V lost 4 bases and J lost 2, with 11 bases in between. Per germline, CDR1 SGHRS and CDR2 YFSETQ. In nucleotides, the CDR3 is TGCGCCAGCAGCCCTGACAGAACCACAGATACGCAGTATTTT. It specifies CASSPDRTTDTQYF. Full variable domain (remainder filled in from reference TRBV5-1 and TRBJ2-3): KAGVTQTPRYLIKTRGQQVTLSCSPISGHRSVSWYQQTPGQGLQFLFEYFSETQRNKGNFPGRFSGRQFSNSRSEMNVSTLELGDSALYLCASSPDRTTDTQYFGPGTRLTVL.

The genes are TRBV5-6 and TRBJ1-5, with D maybe TRBD1 (5 bases). From germline, CDR1 is SGHDT and CDR2 YYEEEE. Trimming shortened V by 4 bases and J by 3 bases, and 14 bases separated the two germline ends. This CDR3 region has 15 residues. This chain's CDR3 is CASSQRGAPNQPQHF. CDR3 DNA sequence: TGTGCCAGCAGCCAACGTGGGGCTCCCAATCAGCCCCAGCATTTT.

The chain links TRBV11-3 to TRBJ2-4; 8 bases are a match to TRBD1. Germline V gene sequence: CDR1 SGHNT, CDR2 YENEEA. This CDR3 has 15 residues. V lost 5 bases to trimming and J lost 2 bases; unmatched junction nucleotides: 5. The CDR3 here is CASSARTGSKNIQYF. The CDR3 DNA reads TGTGCCAGCAGCGCCAGGACAGGGTCCAAAAACATTCAGTACTTC. Full variable domain (missing parts from reference TRBV11-3 and TRBJ2-4): EAGVVQSPRYKIIEKKQPVAFWCNPISGHNTLYWYLQNLGQGPELLIRYENEEAVDDSQLPKDRFSAERLKGVDSTLKIQPAELGDSAVYLCASSARTGSKNIQYFGAGTRLSVL.

V is TRBV4-3 and J is TRBJ2-7, with TRBD2 identical over 9 bases. J lost 2 bases, V lost 1 base, and 6 bases had no gene match. Germline CDR1 is LGHNA and CDR2 is YSLEER. This CDR3 is 16 amino acids long. CDR3 loop: CASSQAVTSGAYEQYF. CDR3 in DNA: TGCGCCAGCAGCCAAGCCGTGACTAGCGGCGCCTACGAGCAGTACTTC.

The chain couples TRBV2 to TRBJ2-7, with TRBD2 identical over 10 bases. The CDR3 covers 15 residues. Looked up from germline, CDR1 is SNHLY and CDR2 is FYNNEI. The V and J ends lost 6 bases and 2 bases, in that order; junction bases with no gene match: 7. The DNA for the CDR3 is TGTGCCAGCAGCGCCGTAGCGGGAGGAACCTACGAGCAGTACTTC. Its translation is CASSAVAGGTYEQYF.

The table lists this clone with a count of one. This chain links TRBV9 with TRBJ1-3; the match to TRBD1 covers 12 bases. Germline loops: CDR1 SGDLS, CDR2 YYNGEE. The CDR3 consists of 19 residues. V lost 4 bases to trimming and J lost 0 bases; unmatched junction nucleotides: 11. As DNA, the CDR3 is TGTGCCAGCAGCCTTGGAAGGGGACAGGGGGCTTCCTCTGGAAACACCATATATTTT. It yields the protein CASSLGRGQGASSGNTIYF.

V and J are TRBV21-1 and TRBJ2-1; the D segment call TRBD2 is taken from the table without a DNA check. TRBV21-1 is marked as a pseudogene. The CDR3 runs 13 residues. The CDR3, as DNA: TGTGCCAGCAGCATAAGGGCCCTTCGCGGGGGGTTCTTC. Translation gives CASSIRALRGGFF.

V and J are TRBV2 and TRBJ1-3, with no clear D. V was clipped by 4 bases and J by 7 bases, with 11 bases between them. Germline V gives CDR1 SNHLY, CDR2 FYNNEI. The CDR3 covers 13 residues. CDR3 loop: CASSASVRNTIYF. The CDR3 nucleotides read TGTGCCAGCAGTGCGAGTGTACGGAACACCATATATTTT.

This chain connects TRBV19 to TRBJ2-7; D unresolved. The CDR3 length is 13 residues. Germline V gene lookup returns CDR1 LNHDA and CDR2 SQIVND (reference sequence). Trimming took 8 bases from V and 2 from J, leaving 13 bases between them. The CDR3 protein is CASSTPPAYEQYF. DNA for the CDR3: TGTGCCAGTTCGACTCCGCCGGCCTACGAGCAGTACTTC.

V gene TRBV30 combines with J gene TRBJ1-2; 7 bases line up with TRBD1. Germline trimming cut 1 base from V and 3 bases from J; bases unmatched to any gene: 5. The CDR3 loop spans 14 amino acids. Germline V gene lookup returns CDR1 GTSNPN and CDR2 SVGIG (reference sequence). Here the CDR3 DNA reads TGTGCCTGGAGTGGTGACAGGGTGTACTATGGCTACACCTTC. This encodes CAWSGDRVYYGYTF.